This TCR beta chain derives from a study of Ad26.COV2.S vaccination and SARS-CoV-2 variants. Study-level information: By the intramuscular route, Ad26.COV2.S was given once, or twice 56 days apart.

CDR3 length: 15 residues. V was clipped by 5 bases and J by 1 base; unmatched bases: 5. Germline CDR1 is SGHVS and CDR2 is FNYEAQ. Treatment meaning: about 20 received Ad26.COV2.S at low or high dose, single or two shots; several received placebo; per-sample allocation not given. Day 63 following the first vaccine or placebo injection was when the samples were taken. What was given as vaccine was an Ad26 vector encoding Wuhan-strain SARS-CoV-2 spike. Repertoires were generated with immunoSEQ multiplex PCR, while TCRdb's copy carries only in-frame clones and drops some. The data contain fewer than 900,000 clones, approximately 88% of them singletons.

J is TRBJ2-5 and V is TRBV7-6, with TRBD1 identical over 9 bases. The clonotype was recovered from a person aged 18-65 years who received the Ad26.COV2.S COVID-19 vaccine or a placebo. The sample consisted of peripheral blood, taken in a trial of Ad26.COV2.S vaccine versus placebo. The CDR3 DNA follows: TGTGCCAGCAGCGGGCTGGGACAGGGCCAAGAGACCCAGTACTTC. Amino acid sequence: CASSGLGQGQETQYF.